Listed here is a single T cell receptor (beta chain). Trimming removed 5 bases from V and 3 bases from J, with 7 bases in between. Germline CDR1 is KGHDR and CDR2 is SFDVKD. The CDR3 is 13 residues long. The use of genomic DNA as template underpinned the TCR beta VDJ and CDR3 profiling. MiXCR was run by TCRdb on the reads, yielding one entry per CDR3 protein. The data show 150,000 to 200,000 distinct CDR3 sequences, over 60% seen once. This specimen belongs to a study of CD8+CD57+ T cells in acquired aplastic anemia. Overall study: The sorted CD4+ and CD8+ cells yielded an average around 3.2 ug of DNA.

This TCR derives from a human donor with severe aplastic anemia or a healthy control (not recorded which). The sequencing input was sorted CD4+, CD8+, or CD8+CD57+ T cells (not recorded which) from PBMCs. V and J are TRBV24-1 and TRBJ1-5; the D is unclear. CDR3 nucleotides: TGTGCCACCAGTGGTGGATCCAATCAGCCCCAGCATTTT. The encoded protein is CATSGGSNQPQHF.